The clone carrying this TCR beta chain came up many times. Its antigen is not known. The data were taken from a study of T-cell reconstitution after alpha-beta-depleted transplantation in children. The study's findings and limits: Recipient T cells and thymic progenitors that survived were the source of the high TCRbeta diversity seen at day 60 in some patients.

With 2 bases removed from V and 4 bases from J, the gap between germline ends came to 8 bases. Germline V gives CDR1 LNHNV, CDR2 YYDKDF (reference sequence). The CDR3 consists of 13 residues. A TCRbeta library incorporating unique molecular identifiers was prepared. Via MiXCR, TCRdb re-called the PCR reads, giving one row per CDR3 protein. The repertoire consists of 200,000 to 250,000 distinct CDR3 sequences, with 6.5% to 10% occurring once and the leading ten covering 6.3%. This receptor was identified in a male patient between 5 and 17 years old who had a stem cell transplant for acute lymphoblastic leukemia, so the T cells may come from the graft donor. The chain recombines TRBV15 with TRBJ2-5, with D hard to call. The source was PBMCs, mostly from graft donor cells, collected 180 days after TCRalphabeta/CD19-depleted stem cell transplant. The CDR3 DNA follows: TGTGCCACCAGCAGACCAATTCCAGAGACCCAGTACTTC. It yields the protein CATSRPIPETQYF.